The 10 T cell receptor beta chains below all came from one sample that was sequenced in a study of prognosis after radiotherapy for stage I lung cancer. Genomic DNA served as the source from which two-round multiplex PCR generated TCR beta CDR3 amplicons. First-round PCR, the initial amplification, used primers specific to each TRBV and TRBJ gene. TCRdb redid the calling of the multiplex PCR reads with MiXCR, one entry per CDR3 protein. The data hold about 30,000 distinct CDR3 sequences, with approximately 31% observed a single time. Sequencing used PBMCs, obtained before or after stereotactic body radiation therapy (not recorded which). Source of these receptors: a donor at least 50 years old with non-small cell lung cancer.

This sequence joins TRBV11-1 and TRBJ2-1, with 11 bases matching TRBD2. The V gene end was trimmed by 4 bases and the J gene end by 6 bases; junction bases not matched to a gene: 14. CDR1 and CDR2 (germline): SGHAT, FQDESV (reference sequence). The CDR3 has 18 residues. This CDR3 reads CASSSGLAVLSSGNEQFF. CDR3 nucleotides: TGTGCCAGCAGCTCGGGACTAGCGGTACTCAGTTCGGGCAATGAGCAGTTCTTC.

This clonotype was recorded many times. The gene calls are TRBV12-3 or TRBV12-4 and TRBJ2-7; 7 bases line up with TRBD1. Trimming at V came to 7 bases and at J to 4 bases, leaving 1 base not matched to a gene. CDR3 length: 11 amino acids. CDR3 region: CASKQGYEQYF. In DNA form, the CDR3 reads TGTGCCAGCAAACAGGGGTACGAGCAGTACTTC.

This clonotype was detected ten times or more. The J gene is TRBJ2-7, the V gene TRBV20-1; 10 bases align to TRBD1. Losses at the gene ends were 0 bases for V and 2 bases for J; bases not matched to a gene: 7. The CDR3 sequence is 16 residues long. Germline V lookup: CDR1 DFQATT, CDR2 SNEGSKA (reference sequence). The CDR3 coding sequence is TGCAGTGCTAGAGACCGGGACAGGGGTTCGGCCTACGAGCAGTACTTC. This encodes CSARDRDRGSAYEQYF.

This clonotype was recorded at least ten times. The rearrangement links TRBV28 to TRBJ1-1; a weak D match, TRBD1 (5 bases). The ends were cut back, 5 bases at V and 3 bases at J, with 16 bases in the middle. The germline V gene has CDR1 MDHEN and CDR2 SYDVKM. The CDR3 runs 15 residues. The CDR3 sequence is CASSPTGLRDTEAFF. DNA for the CDR3: TGTGCCAGCAGTCCCACAGGCCTCCGCGACACTGAAGCTTTCTTT.

The chain uses TRBV2 and TRBJ2-7; 12 nucleotides match TRBD1. Looked up from germline, CDR1 is SNHLY and CDR2 is FYNNEI. The CDR3 length is 17 residues. V gave up 4 bases and J gave up 8 bases; unmatched junction bases: 15. CDR3 bases: TGTGCCAGCAGTGGGGACAGGGGGCGGTCAAACTCCTGCCAGCAGTACTTC. Translation gives CASSGDRGRSNSCQQYF. The complete variable domain, with remaining parts taken from reference TRBV2 and TRBJ2-7, reads EPEVTQTPSHQVTQMGQEVILRCVPISNHLYFYWYRQILGQKVEFLVSFYNNEISEKSEIFDDQFSVERPDGSNFTLKIRSTKLEDSAMYFCASSGDRGRSNSCQQYFGPGTRLTVT.

This clonotype was detected only once. In DNA, the CDR3 is TGTGCCAGCAGCGATTATCCACCTAGGAATAGCGGGAGGTCCTCCTACAATGAGCAGTTCTTC. Amino acids: CASSDYPPRNSGRSSYNEQFF. The chain employs TRBV6-2 or TRBV6-3 and TRBJ2-1, with TRBD2 matching over 10 bases. Germline CDR1 is MNHEY and CDR2 is SVGEGT. This CDR3 has 21 residues. With 6 bases clipped from V and 0 bases from J, the junction kept 20 bases outside the gene matches.

This clonotype was picked up many times. The rearrangement links TRBV7-9 to TRBJ2-1; TRBD2 aligns across 11 bases. The CDR3 length is 14 residues. Germline loops: CDR1 SEHNR, CDR2 FQNEAQ (reference sequence). Trimming at V came to 5 bases and at J to 10 bases, leaving 7 bases not matched to a gene. The CDR3 DNA is TGTGCCAGCAGCACTCCACTAGCGGGGGACGAGCAGTTCTTC. It is translated as CASSTPLAGDEQFF.

About this clonotype: This likely reflects a read error, since a far larger clone is one base away. The chain carries TRBV2 and TRBJ2-7; the match to TRBD1 covers 10 bases. Germline V lookup: CDR1 SNHLY, CDR2 FYNNEI. Trimming cost V 6 bases and J 1 base; bases outside gene matches: 12. This CDR3 comprises 17 residues. DNA of the CDR3: TGTGCCAGCAGCTTTGAACTCGGGACAGGGGATTCCTACGAGCAGTACTTC. It translates to CASSFELGTGDSYEQYF.

This clonotype was recorded many times. It may be a read error: a sequence one base away is much more abundant. The chain recombines TRBV27 with TRBJ1-1, with TRBD1 matching 9 bases. With V trimmed by 4 bases and J by 6 bases, 9 bases remained unmatched. Germline lookup yields CDR1 MNHEY and CDR2 SMNVEV (reference sequence). There are 15 residues in the CDR3. The CDR3 reads CASSSRGQGGAEAFF. The CDR3 DNA is TGTGCCAGCAGTTCGAGGGGACAGGGCGGCGCTGAAGCTTTCTTT.

This clonotype was recorded at least ten times. This chain uses TRBV30 with TRBJ2-3; 12 bases fit TRBD2. J gave up 0 bases and V 4 bases, and 5 bases lay outside the gene matches. Germline V gene data show CDR1 as GTSNPN and CDR2 as SVGIG (reference sequence). The CDR3 totals 16 residues. CDR3 nucleotide sequence: TGTGCCTGGACCCCGGGACTAGCGGGTAGCACAGATACGCAGTATTTT. Residues: CAWTPGLAGSTDTQYF.